The 9 T cell receptor beta chains below were found in one sample sequenced in a study of T-cell memory formation after mild COVID-19. One entry per CDR3 protein results from TCRdb running MiXCR on the 5' RACE reads. The table lists tens of thousands of distinct CDR3 sequences, roughly 13% of them singletons. The specimen was PBMCs or a T cell subset sorted from them (not recorded which). These receptors came from a man between 18 and 29 years old who had mild COVID-19 (a few samples of this study predate the infection). Cell type and time point are not known.

The sample holds a few counts of this clonotype. The chain links TRBV7-9 to TRBJ1-2; TRBD1 agrees at 11 bases. Germline CDR1 and CDR2: SEHNR and FQNEAQ (reference sequence). V lost 5 bases to trimming and J lost 10 bases; unmatched junction nucleotides: 12. This CDR3 spans 15 amino acids. CDR3 DNA: TGTGCCAGCAGCCTAAGTACCGGACAGGGGGCCTCCTACACCTTC. Its translation: CASSLSTGQGASYTF.

The chain recombines TRBV7-8 with TRBJ2-1, with D unresolved. CDR1 and CDR2 from the germline V gene are SGHVS and FQNEAQ. The germline V and J ends were trimmed by 5 bases and 4 bases, with 9 bases remaining between them. The CDR3 length is 13 residues. CDR3 nucleotides: TGTGCCAGCAGCACCCCCTTTTACAATGAGCAGTTCTTC. Encoded protein: CASSTPFYNEQFF.

J is TRBJ1-2 and V is TRBV7-2; D perhaps matches TRBD1 (5 bases). Deletions cut 5 bases from V and 5 bases from J, with 21 bases between. This CDR3 is built from 16 residues. Germline V gives CDR1 SGHTA, CDR2 FQGNSA. CDR3: CASSDHPPGTEYGYTF. CDR3 DNA: TGTGCCAGCAGCGATCATCCCCCCGGGACGGAATATGGCTACACCTTC.

This clonotype was seen more than once but under ten times. V gene TRBV2 combines with J gene TRBJ2-2; 10 bases line up with TRBD1. Germline V gene data show CDR1 as SNHLY and CDR2 as FYNNEI. The J segment lost 6 bases and the V segment lost 8 bases, leaving 3 bases of the junction unmatched. The CDR3 consists of 13 residues. The CDR3 protein is CASRQGASGELFF. The CDR3 region has the DNA TGTGCCAGCCGACAGGGGGCCTCCGGGGAGCTGTTTTTT.

The table lists this clonotype with a few counts. The chain is built from TRBV12-3 or TRBV12-4 and TRBJ1-2, with D uncertain. Between the trimmed V and J ends, which lost 3 bases and 1 base, there was a span of 12 bases. This CDR3 has 15 residues. Here the CDR3 DNA reads TGTGCCAGCAGTTTTCCCCTAGCACATAACTATGGCTACACCTTC. Translation gives CASSFPLAHNYGYTF.

In this sample, this clonotype turned up a few times. The chain employs TRBV15 and TRBJ2-7, with a tentative D call TRBD1 (5 bases). Trimming took 0 bases from V and 3 from J, leaving 9 bases between them. CDR1 and CDR2 from the germline V gene are LNHNV and YYDKDF (reference sequence). The CDR3 totals 14 residues. Written as DNA, the CDR3 is TGTGCCACCAGCAGAGATAGAGGACACTACGAGCAGTACGTC. As protein: CATSRDRGHYEQYV.

The chain joins TRBV20-1 to TRBJ1-6; D may be TRBD1 (5 bases). Germline V gene lookup returns CDR1 DFQATT and CDR2 SNEGSKA (reference sequence). The CDR3 is made up of 18 amino acids. Trimming pared 1 base from V and 9 bases from J, leaving 25 bases between. The DNA for the CDR3 is TGCAGTGCTAGAGGGGACCAGGTAACCTTAGGGTCGAGTTCACCCCTCCACTTT. As protein: CSARGDQVTLGSSSPLHF.

This clonotype was detected only a few times. V gene TRBV7-9 combines with J gene TRBJ1-5; D is uncertain. The germline V gene has CDR1 SEHNR and CDR2 FQNEAQ (reference sequence). V was shortened by 3 bases and J by 3 bases, with 3 bases between the two germline ends. This CDR3 contains 12 residues. Here the CDR3 reads CASSFPNQPQHF. CDR3 bases: TGTGCCAGCAGCTTCCCCAATCAGCCCCAGCATTTT.

The rearrangement uses TRBV29-1 and TRBJ2-5; D might be TRBD2 (6 bases). V lost 4 bases and J 0 bases, leaving 12 bases between the germline ends. CDR1 SQVTM and CDR2 ANQGSEA come from the germline V gene. This CDR3 contains 14 residues. This CDR3 is CSVVLRGYQETQYF. CDR3 nucleotide sequence: TGCAGCGTTGTATTGCGGGGATACCAAGAGACCCAGTACTTC. The full variable domain, rest sourced from reference TRBV29-1 and TRBJ2-5, is SAVISQKPSRDICQRGTSLTIQCQVDSQVTMMFWYRQQPGQSLTLIATANQGSEATYESGFVIDKFPISRPNLTFSTLTVSNMSPEDSSIYLCSVVLRGYQETQYFGPGTRLLVL.